This T cell receptor beta chain was sequenced during a study of blood T cell repertoires in COVID-19. Germline CDR1 reads LNHDA; CDR2 reads SQIVND (reference sequence). V was clipped by 6 bases and J by 3 bases; unmatched bases: 5. The CDR3 consists of 14 residues. Authors' methods: Amplification with reference gene primers provided the estimates of nucleated cell counts. The data were produced by immunoSEQ multiplex PCR, yet TCRdb's version contains in-frame clones alone and is incomplete. For V, J and clone size, that table is used; D and trimming come from the DNA. The data show 280,000 or so clones, with approximately 88% seen just once and 5.5% to 8% held by the top ten.

Sequenced input: peripheral blood. V gene TRBV19 combines with J gene TRBJ1-5; the match to TRBD1 covers 7 bases. The source of this sequence is a woman in her twenties or thirties who had recovered from COVID-19. In DNA, the CDR3 is TGTGCCAGTAGGATGGGACAGCCCAATCAGCCCCAGCATTTT. It yields the protein CASRMGQPNQPQHF.